This paragraph reports one T cell receptor (beta chain). Its antigen is undetermined. This entry comes from a study of human thymus T cells. General observations from the study: Among unrelated individuals, related research reported thymic repertoires that overlapped highly. It looked as if thymic and blood repertoires used V and J genes in a biased way.

From germline, CDR1 is MNHEY and CDR2 SMNVEV (reference sequence). The CDR3 runs to 13 residues. Trimming stripped 2 bases from V and 3 bases from J, with 6 bases between. The method was immunoSEQ multiplex PCR; TCRdb's version includes in-frame clones alone and lacks a portion of them. Of 60,000 to 75,000 clones listed, 90% to 95% are singletons. Thymus specimens were resections from corrective heart surgery. Healthy Finnish infants undergoing corrective surgery for congenital heart defects provided the donor material. The sequence was obtained from a girl under two years old with a congenital heart defect but otherwise immunologically healthy. This chain uses TRBV27 with TRBJ2-3; D might be TRBD2 (5 bases). Sample: thymus tissue. The CDR3 spells CASSLKRTDTQYF. The CDR3 region has the DNA TGTGCCAGCAGTTTAAAGCGGACAGATACGCAGTATTTT.